This record covers a single T cell receptor (beta chain). This clone was observed at least ten times. The antigen this receptor binds is unknown. The read ends 3 residues before the CDR3 terminus; that terminus is restored from the germline J gene. The data stem from a study of T cell clonality in common variable immunodeficiency (dated by TCRdb to 2015 to 2017). The CDR3 starts with the cysteine, ends with the phenylalanine, and has 15 residues. The CDR3 was read in part: 36 bases, with the frame set at base 1. The CDR1 and CDR2 encoded by the germline V gene are SGHTA and FQGTGA. V is shortened by 1 base, J by 5 bases, and the region joining them spans 14 bases. Most CVID patients and most healthy controls were of Caucasian heritage. From each donor, roughly 4.5 to 8 ml of heparinized peripheral whole blood was collected. Genomic DNA from adults with common variable immune deficiency (CVID) and from healthy adult controls was used for sequencing of TCRbeta CDR3 repertoires. A total of some 22 healthy adult volunteers (around 12 female and 10 or so male; age range roughly 23 to 66 years, mean age around 31) were included in the control group. Diluted blood was density-centrifuged over Hypaque 1077 or Ficoll-Paque to isolate peripheral blood mononuclear cells. Genomic DNA was obtained from unsorted mononuclear cells through either Qiagen column purification or a centrifugation-based method.

What the study reported, not specific to this receptor: Even though DNA input was the same, control samples had an average of about 80,000 unique sequences each, compared with roughly 34,000 in CVID samples. Healthy controls shared more TCRbeta clones with each other than CVID subjects shared among themselves (p < 0.0001). Differences among patients in the CVID cohort limited the correlations between repertoire features and clinical complications. The authors noted that sequencing repertoires of T cell subpopulations would be needed to clarify what caused the increased clonality in CVID. CVID TCRbeta sequences were reported to have fewer deletions and N-nucleotide insertions and to lack highly modified clones with 13 or more V deletions. TCRbeta clonality was higher in CVID subjects than in healthy controls (t-test p = 0.018), and the increase was most characteristic of about a third of subjects.

CVID samples and control samples contributed equivalent amounts of genomic DNA as sequencing input. For every sample, a 60 bp segment covering the rearranged TCRbeta CDR3 region was amplified and then sequenced. The immunoSEQ assay, a bias-corrected multiplex PCR with high-throughput sequencing, was employed for TCRbeta amplification. Processing in the source paper ran as follows. Each unique nucleotide sequence was treated as a clone and annotated with V, D and J genes, copy number and frequency. Sequences were labeled productive if in frame, and non-productive if out of frame or containing stop codons. As previously described, Shannon's entropy was used to calculate clonality. Mean CDR3 Kyte-Doolittle hydropathy was derived from the predicted amino acid sequences of productive clones. Hierarchical clustering of scaled V gene usage was performed with the R hclust function using Manhattan distance and complete linkage. Clone sharing by CDR3 amino acid sequence was assessed by resampling 12 repertoires per group over 100 rounds. The repertoires were screened for 60 to 85 published EBV-specific TCRbeta sequences and 200 to 250 published CMV-specific TCRbeta sequences. A couple of CVID samples that yielded fewer than 10,000 sequences were excluded from the analysis, so 40 to 50 CVID repertoires were retained. Entries here come from immuneACCESS through TCRdb and include only in-frame sequences with V and J called. Some clones fail to appear in such tables; in the studies checked, an unresolved V gene covers under half of the shortfall, and the cause of the remainder is unknown. That table is the source of V, J and clone size, and D and trimming were worked out from the DNA. This sample has tens of thousands of clones, none of them a singleton. The ten biggest clones cover 0.75% to 1% of the sample.

Here the chain combines TRBV7-3 and TRBJ2-5; the best D guess is TRBD2, with 6 bases matching. The material sequenced was peripheral blood mononuclear cells. The receptor was derived from a person between 18 and 75 years old in good health. The CDR3 region reads CASSLSGAQAETQYF. The covered CDR3 bases are TGTGCCAGCAGCTTAAGCGGGGCCCAAGCGGAGACC.